The sample holds a few counts of the clone carrying this T cell receptor (beta chain). The CDR3 totals 15 residues. The V gene end was trimmed by 6 bases and the J gene end by 0 bases; junction bases not matched to a gene: 7. CDR1 is SGHVS, CDR2 FQNEAQ, per germline. Primers included in the PCR were 60 Vbeta and 13 Jbeta primers. TCRdb keeps only in-frame clones here, not all; method: immunoSEQ multiplex PCR. The sample shows about 130,000 clones, around 8.5% of them seen only once. These data come from a study of cytomegalovirus exposure and HLA in healthy donors. The sequence derives from a man between 40 and 49 years old in good health and CMV-seronegative. The sequenced material came from PBMCs. This chain joins TRBV7-8 and TRBJ1-1; TRBD1 aligns across 7 bases. Here the CDR3 reads CASSYPGGLNTEAFF. In DNA, the CDR3 is TGTGCCAGCAGTTACCCAGGGGGTCTGAACACTGAAGCTTTCTTT.